The 12 T cell receptor beta chains presented below share a single source sample, sequenced in a study of Tregs in tolerant kidney transplant recipients. Libraries were prepared by immunoSEQ multiplex PCR; TCRdb keeps only in-frame clonotypes and omits some of them. The sample carries 100,000 to 150,000 clones, 92% recorded once. Material for sequencing was CD4+ T cells from blood. These receptors were obtained from a human donor in good health.

This rearrangement joins TRBV10-1 to TRBJ2-7; TRBD2 might be the D (5 bases). Germline loops: CDR1 WNHNN, CDR2 SYGVQD (reference sequence). The CDR3 sequence is 14 residues long. Trimming pared 8 bases from V and 5 bases from J, leaving 19 bases between. For the CDR3, the DNA is TGCGCCAGCTCCCCGAGGGAAAGTCCCCACGAGCAGTACTTC. Protein sequence: CASSPRESPHEQYF.

V and J are TRBV11-2 and TRBJ2-5, with 7 bases that match TRBD2. J was trimmed by 5 bases and V by 5 bases; bases with no gene match: 8. This CDR3 has 14 amino acids. Germline values: CDR1 SGHAT, CDR2 FQNNGV. The CDR3 is CASSPAEGGETQYF. The CDR3 nucleotides are TGTGCCAGCAGCCCGGCCGAGGGAGGGGAGACCCAGTACTTC.

The genes are TRBV9 and TRBJ2-7; D perhaps matches TRBD1 (6 bases). From germline, CDR1 is SGDLS and CDR2 YYNGEE. The V and J ends lost 0 bases and 2 bases respectively, with 12 bases between them. This CDR3 is 15 amino acids long. The CDR3 here is CASSVDPQGPYEQYF. The CDR3 region has the DNA TGTGCCAGCAGCGTAGATCCCCAGGGGCCCTACGAGCAGTACTTC.

The chain has TRBV7-6 and TRBJ1-5; D not resolved. Trimming removed 5 bases from V and 7 bases from J, with 12 bases in between. The CDR3 is 13 amino acids. Germline-derived CDR1 and CDR2 are SGHVS and FNYEAQ. CDR3 DNA: TGTGCCAGCAGCCAGGATGGGTACCAGCCCCAGCATTTT. Its translation is CASSQDGYQPQHF.

The V gene is TRBV5-4, the J gene TRBJ2-2; D tentatively fits TRBD1 or TRBD2 (6 bases each). Germline CDR1 reads SGHNT; CDR2 reads YYREEE (reference sequence). Between the trimmed V and J ends, which lost 4 bases and 6 bases, there was a span of 16 bases. The CDR3 runs to 15 residues. The CDR3, as DNA: TGTGCCAGCAGCGAGCCGAGTAGGGGGGCCGGGGAGCTGTTTTTT. Amino acids: CASSEPSRGAGELFF.

V gene TRBV6-5 combines with J gene TRBJ2-7, with D possibly being TRBD1 (5 bases). The CDR3 length is 13 residues. In germline, CDR1 is MNHEY, CDR2 SVGAGI. The germline V and J ends were trimmed by 5 bases and 5 bases, with 13 bases remaining between them. The CDR3 protein is CASSTTGSNEQYF. The CDR3 nucleotides read TGTGCCAGCAGTACCACAGGTTCCAACGAGCAGTACTTC.

The chain is built from TRBV9 and TRBJ2-2; D uncertain. V was trimmed by 0 bases and J by 3 bases, leaving 12 bases between them. The germline V gene encodes CDR1 SGDLS and CDR2 YYNGEE. This CDR3 contains 16 residues. The CDR3 region is CASSVEGRSYTGELFF. In DNA, the CDR3 is TGTGCCAGCAGCGTAGAAGGACGAAGCTACACCGGGGAGCTGTTTTTT. The variable domain in full, completed from reference TRBV9 and TRBJ2-2, reads DSGVTQTPKHLITATGQRVTLRCSPRSGDLSVYWYQQSLDQGLQFLIQYYNGEERAKGNILERFSAQQFPDLHSELNLSSLELGDSALYFCASSVEGRSYTGELFFGEGSRLTVL.

The rearrangement uses TRBV2 and TRBJ1-2; D possibly corresponds to TRBD1 (5 bases). Germline values: CDR1 SNHLY, CDR2 FYNNEI. CDR3 size: 16 residues. V was cut by 1 base and J by 5 bases, with 17 bases left in between. Here the CDR3 DNA reads TGTGCCAGCAGTGAAGGCGGGAGGAGGGGTATATATGGCTACACCTTC. This translates into CASSEGGRRGIYGYTF.

This clone was seen a few times. This sequence joins TRBV18 and TRBJ1-2; a possible D gene is TRBD1 (5 bases). The germline V and J ends were trimmed by 2 bases and 6 bases, with 7 bases remaining between them. Germline lookup yields CDR1 KGHSH and CDR2 LQKENI. This CDR3 contains 12 residues. This CDR3 reads CASSPSTDGYTF. DNA for the CDR3: TGTGCCAGCTCACCATCGACAGATGGCTACACCTTC.

This chain's CDR3 is CASSQATGGTYHEQFF. The CDR3 nucleotides read TGTGCCAGCAGCCAAGCGACGGGGGGCACGTACCATGAGCAGTTCTTC. V usage is TRBV4-2 and J usage is TRBJ2-1, with D perhaps matching TRBD2 (7 bases). The CDR3 has 16 amino acids. V was shortened by 1 base and J by 8 bases, with 18 bases between the two germline ends. Germline CDR1 is LGHNA and CDR2 is YNFKEQ.

J is TRBJ1-2 and V is TRBV5-1, with 8 nucleotides matching TRBD1. V lost 1 base and J lost 7; bases outside the gene matches: 6. CDR1 and CDR2 from the germline V gene are SGHRS and YFSETQ. The CDR3 is made up of 14 amino acids. CDR3 in amino acids: CASSLLDRASGYTF. Here the CDR3 DNA reads TGCGCCAGCAGCTTGTTGGACAGGGCAAGTGGCTACACCTTC.

The genes are TRBV5-6 and TRBJ1-2; D uncertain. The CDR3 extends over 12 amino acids. Germline CDR1 and CDR2: SGHDT and YYEEEE. The germline V and J ends were trimmed by 0 bases and 8 bases, with 8 bases remaining between them. The CDR3 here is CASSLGKGGYTF. Here the CDR3 DNA reads TGTGCCAGCAGCTTGGGAAAGGGCGGCTACACCTTC. Together with reference TRBV5-6 and TRBJ1-2, the CDR3 gives the full variable domain: DAGVTQSPTHLIKTRGQQVTLRCSPKSGHDTVSWYQQALGQGPQFIFQYYEEEERQRGNFPDRFSGHQFPNYSSELNVNALLLGDSALYLCASSLGKGGYTFGSGTRLTVV.